These 8 T cell receptor beta chains share one sample of origin, sequenced in a study of neoadjuvant nivolumab and ipilimumab in lung cancer. Repertoires were generated with immunoSEQ multiplex PCR, while TCRdb's copy carries only in-frame clones and drops some. The repertoire holds tens of thousands of clones, with 80% as singletons. The input for sequencing was peripheral blood, taken before neoadjuvant nivolumab, alone or with ipilimumab. The source is an adult with non-small cell lung cancer.

The chain employs TRBV11-2 and TRBJ2-7, with D hard to call. The germline V gene has CDR1 SGHAT and CDR2 FQNNGV. The V end lost 1 base, the J end lost 3 bases, and 10 bases lay between the germline ends. CDR3 length: 14 amino acids. CDR3 region: CASSLVGGYYEQYF. Written as DNA, the CDR3 is TGTGCCAGCAGCTTAGTGGGCGGCTACTACGAGCAGTACTTC.

The V and J genes are TRBV28 and TRBJ2-2, with 8 nucleotides matching TRBD1. The CDR3 length is 15 residues. V dropped 7 bases and J dropped 6; count of bases not matched to a gene: 10. CDR1 and CDR2 (germline): MDHEN, SYDVKM. CDR3 residues: CASTPVTGVAGELFF. Here the CDR3 DNA reads TGTGCCAGCACGCCCGTGACAGGGGTGGCCGGGGAGCTGTTTTTT.

The chain recombines TRBV10-3 with TRBJ1-2, with a weak D call TRBD1 (5 bases). Looked up from germline, CDR1 is ENHRY and CDR2 is SYGVKD. The V end was cut by 0 bases, the J end by 8 bases, with 13 bases between. This CDR3 region has 14 residues. CDR3 amino acids: CAISESRQGMGYTF. CDR3 nucleotides: TGTGCCATCAGTGAGTCTCGGCAGGGTATGGGCTACACCTTC.

This chain uses TRBV21-1 with TRBJ2-5; the D call of TRBD1 is as the table states it, not checked on the DNA. TRBV21-1 is noted as a pseudogene. This CDR3 comprises 12 residues. The CDR3, as DNA: TGTGCCAGCAGCCAAACGTGGGACACAAAGTACTTC. Its protein is CASSQTWDTKYF.

The genes are TRBV10-3 and TRBJ2-2, with D possibly TRBD1 on 6 matching bases. CDR1 and CDR2 (germline): ENHRY, SYGVKD. With 10 bases removed from V and 3 bases from J, the gap between germline ends came to 21 bases. The CDR3 runs 16 residues. CDR3 loop: CATKFLGTPHTGELFF. The CDR3, as DNA: TGTGCCACGAAATTCCTCGGGACACCCCACACCGGGGAGCTGTTTTTT.

The chain has TRBV15 and TRBJ2-1, with no clear D. This CDR3 comprises 11 residues. V was shortened by 5 bases and J by 4 bases, with 3 bases between the two germline ends. Germline values: CDR1 LNHNV, CDR2 YYDKDF (reference sequence). CDR3 in DNA: TGTGCCACCAGCTCTTACAATGAGCAGTTCTTC. It yields the protein CATSSYNEQFF.

This clone was picked up a small number of times. This sequence joins TRBV27 and TRBJ1-4; a possible D gene is TRBD1 (6 bases). Between the trimmed V and J ends, which lost 6 bases and 5 bases, there was a span of 10 bases. The CDR3 totals 13 residues. The germline CDR1 and CDR2 sequences are MNHEY and SMNVEV (reference sequence). This chain's CDR3 is CASRGHANEKLFF. In nucleotides, the CDR3 is TGTGCCAGCAGGGGACACGCAAATGAAAAACTGTTTTTT.

The chain combines TRBV29-1 with TRBJ1-5; the match to TRBD1 covers 7 bases. Germline assignment: CDR1 SQVTM and CDR2 ANQGSEA. CDR3 length equals 12 residues. The CDR3, as DNA: TGCAGTGCCAGACAGGGCGATCAGCCCCAGCATTTT. It is translated as CSARQGDQPQHF.